This TCR beta chain was profiled in a study of tumor and adjacent non-tumor tissue in lung cancer. As for the study in general: Some 3.9 million productive TCRbeta reads were obtained per sample on average. Study-wide points: Tumor tissue had significantly higher TCR diversity than normal lung. Top 100 clones took a larger repertoire share in normal lung.

A modified ARM-PCR protocol with three rounds of nested PCR amplified TCRbeta. TCRdb re-derived calls from the multiplex PCR reads in MiXCR, one entry per CDR3 protein. The sample shows under 140,000 distinct CDR3 sequences, 84% of them seen only once. Comment on this clonotype: Antigen unknown.

Germline CDR1 is DFQATT and CDR2 is SNEGSKA (reference sequence). The CDR3 contains 12 residues. Trimming pared 6 bases from V and 4 bases from J, leaving 12 bases between. RNA was extracted from bulk tissue without any cell sorting. Sequencing input: lung tumor tissue. This sequence originates from a man aged 65 to 79 with non-small cell lung cancer. This chain connects TRBV20-1 to TRBJ1-2; D is possibly TRBD1 (5 bases). CDR3 sequence reads: CSADRTSYGYTF. DNA of the CDR3: TGCAGTGCCGACAGAACTTCCTATGGCTACACCTTC.